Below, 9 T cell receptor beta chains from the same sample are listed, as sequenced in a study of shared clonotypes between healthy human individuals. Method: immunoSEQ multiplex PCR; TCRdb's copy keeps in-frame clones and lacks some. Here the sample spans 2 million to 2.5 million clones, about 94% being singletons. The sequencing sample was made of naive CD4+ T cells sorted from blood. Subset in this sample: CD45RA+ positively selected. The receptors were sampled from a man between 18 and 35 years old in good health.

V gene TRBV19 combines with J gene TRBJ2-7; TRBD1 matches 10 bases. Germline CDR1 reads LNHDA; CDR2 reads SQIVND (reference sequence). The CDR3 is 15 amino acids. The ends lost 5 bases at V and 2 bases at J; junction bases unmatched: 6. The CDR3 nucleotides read TGTGCCAGTAGTCGACGGACAGGGGGTCCCTACGAGCAGTACTTC. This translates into CASSRRTGGPYEQYF.

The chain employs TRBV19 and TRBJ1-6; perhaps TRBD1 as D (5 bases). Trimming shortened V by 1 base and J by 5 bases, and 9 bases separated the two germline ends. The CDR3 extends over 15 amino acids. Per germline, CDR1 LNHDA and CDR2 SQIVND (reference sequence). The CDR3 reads CASSIVTGDNSPLHF. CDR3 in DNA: TGTGCCAGTAGTATAGTTACGGGGGATAATTCACCCCTCCACTTT.

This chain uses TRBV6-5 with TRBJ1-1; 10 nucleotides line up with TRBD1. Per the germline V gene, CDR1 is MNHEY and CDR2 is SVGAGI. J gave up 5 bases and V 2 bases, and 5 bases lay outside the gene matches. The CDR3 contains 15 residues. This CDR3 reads CASSYAPDRGTEAFF. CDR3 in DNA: TGTGCCAGCAGTTACGCGCCGGACAGGGGGACTGAAGCTTTCTTT.

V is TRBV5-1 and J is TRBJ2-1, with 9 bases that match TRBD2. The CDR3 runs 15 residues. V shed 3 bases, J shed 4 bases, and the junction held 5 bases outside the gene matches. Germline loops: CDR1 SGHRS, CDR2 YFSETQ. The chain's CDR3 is CASSSGTSNYNEQFF. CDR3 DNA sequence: TGCGCCAGCAGCTCCGGGACTAGCAATTACAATGAGCAGTTCTTC.

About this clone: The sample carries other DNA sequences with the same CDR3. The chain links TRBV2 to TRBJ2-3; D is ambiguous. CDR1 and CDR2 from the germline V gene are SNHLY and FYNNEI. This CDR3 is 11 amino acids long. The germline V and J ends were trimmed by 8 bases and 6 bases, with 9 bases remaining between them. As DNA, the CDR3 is TGTGCCAGCTCCGAACGGGATACGCAGTATTTT. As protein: CASSERDTQYF.

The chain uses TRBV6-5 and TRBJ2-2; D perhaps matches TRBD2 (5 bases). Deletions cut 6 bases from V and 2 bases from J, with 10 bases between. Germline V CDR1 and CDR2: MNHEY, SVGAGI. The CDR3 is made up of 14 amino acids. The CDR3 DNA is TGTGCCAGCAGGCCAGGAGGAAACACCGGGGAGCTGTTTTTT. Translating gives CASRPGGNTGELFF.

The CDR3 reads CARRVGNSPLHF. The CDR3 DNA is TGTGCCAGACGGGTAGGGAATTCACCCCTCCACTTT. The V and J genes are TRBV2 and TRBJ1-6; D gene uncertain. This CDR3 spans 12 amino acids. Germline V CDR1 and CDR2: SNHLY, FYNNEI. Trimming pared 9 bases from V and 7 bases from J, leaving 10 bases between.

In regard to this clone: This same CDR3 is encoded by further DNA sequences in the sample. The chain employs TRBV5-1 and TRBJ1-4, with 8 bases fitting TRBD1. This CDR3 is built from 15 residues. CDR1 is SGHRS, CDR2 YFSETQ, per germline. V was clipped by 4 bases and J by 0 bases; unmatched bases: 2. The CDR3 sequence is CASSDRGATNEKLFF. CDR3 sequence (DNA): TGCGCCAGCAGCGACAGGGGAGCAACTAATGAAAAACTGTTTTTT.

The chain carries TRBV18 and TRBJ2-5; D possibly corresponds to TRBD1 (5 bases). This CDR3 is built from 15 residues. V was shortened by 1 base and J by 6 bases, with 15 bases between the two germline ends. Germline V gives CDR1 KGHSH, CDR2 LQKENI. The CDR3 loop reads CASSPLEQGGKTQYF. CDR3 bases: TGTGCCAGCTCACCACTTGAGCAGGGCGGAAAGACCCAGTACTTC. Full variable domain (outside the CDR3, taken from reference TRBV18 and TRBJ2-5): NAGVMQNPRHLVRRRGQEARLRCSPMKGHSHVYWYRQLPEEGLKFMVYLQKENIIDESGMPKERFSAEFPKEGPSILRIQQVVRGDSAAYFCASSPLEQGGKTQYFGPGTRLLVL.